This is a list of T cell receptor beta chains from one sample in a study of radiotherapy plus CTLA-4 blockade in lung cancer. Profiling relied on immunoSEQ multiplex PCR, and the TCRdb table lists in-frame clones only, not all of them. Seen here are about 88,000 clones, around 72% observed once, and the top ten hold roughly an eighth. Sequenced here: peripheral blood, sampled from a patient treated with radiotherapy plus ipilimumab. These receptor sequences come from a human donor with non-small cell lung cancer that progressed on radiotherapy plus ipilimumab. Both conserved end residues are part of each CDR3. D genes are given only for firm matches. The size of a clone is reported for some rows only, either as once, few or many, or as a class for expanded clones.

J gene | D gene | clone size | V gene | CDR3 protein | CDR3 DNA
TRBJ1-1 | TRBD1 | . | TRBV27 | CASSSVGGAGTEAFF | TGTGCCAGCAGTTCCGTAGGGGGCGCAGGCACTGAAGCTTTCTTT
TRBJ2-1 | . | . | TRBV7-9 | CASSQGSNEQFF | TGTGCCAGCAGCCAGGGGAGCAATGAGCAGTTCTTC
TRBJ1-2 | TRBD1 | . | TRBV6-5 | CASSPGQGLGYGYTF | TGTGCCAGCAGCCCCGGACAGGGCTTGGGCTATGGCTACACCTTC
TRBJ2-5 | TRBD1 | . | TRBV28 | CASSSTTGTGPREETQYF | TGTGCCAGCAGTTCGACGACCGGGACAGGGCCGAGGGAAGAGACCCAGTACTTC
TRBJ1-5 | TRBD1 | . | TRBV19 | CATARQGVSQPQHF | TGTGCCACTGCAAGACAGGGCGTCAGTCAGCCCCAGCATTTT
TRBJ1-5 | . | once | TRBV2 | CASSWTALSNQPQHF | TGTGCCAGCAGTTGGACAGCGCTTAGCAATCAGCCCCAGCATTTT
TRBJ2-3 | TRBD2 | . | TRBV5-6 | CASSSGLAYSTDTQYF | TGTGCCAGCAGCTCCGGACTAGCCTATAGCACAGATACGCAGTATTTT
TRBJ2-3 | TRBD2 | . | TRBV28 | CASSLNGGSDTDTQYF | TGTGCCAGCAGTTTAAACGGCGGGAGCGACACAGATACGCAGTATTTT
TRBJ1-1 | TRBD1 | . | TRBV28 | CASSLTGAPTMNTEAFF | TGTGCCAGCAGTCTGACAGGGGCTCCTACTATGAACACTGAAGCTTTCTTT
TRBJ1-1 | . | many | TRBV2 | CASRGGVTEAFF | TGTGCCAGCAGGGGCGGGGTTACTGAAGCTTTCTTT
TRBJ1-4 | TRBD1 | . | TRBV7-8 | CASSSRQGRGEKLFF | TGTGCCAGCAGCTCCCGACAGGGCCGGGGTGAAAAACTGTTTTTT
TRBJ1-5 | . | . | TRBV4-1 | CASSQDGSQNQPQHF | TGCGCCAGCAGCCAAGACGGCAGTCAGAATCAGCCCCAGCATTTT
TRBJ1-5 | . | . | TRBV28 | CASSSFPGTPDQPQHF | TGTGCCAGCAGTTCCTTTCCCGGGACTCCCGATCAGCCCCAGCATTTT
TRBJ2-5 | . | . | TRBV11-1 | CASSPSDGQETQYF | TGTGCCAGCAGCCCTTCGGATGGGCAAGAGACCCAGTACTTC
TRBJ1-2 | . | . | TRBV6-1 | CASSEWGFDGYTF | TGTGCCAGCAGTGAATGGGGGTTTGATGGCTACACCTTC
TRBJ2-7 | . | . | TRBV4-1 | CASSQDRNTYEQYF | TGCGCCAGCAGCCAAGATCGGAACACCTACGAGCAGTACTTC
TRBJ2-7 | TRBD1 | . | TRBV13 | CASSRQGDPYEQYF | TGTGCCAGCAGCCGCCAGGGGGATCCCTACGAGCAGTACTTC
TRBJ1-1 | TRBD1 | . | TRBV5-4 | CASSLAGTGGTEAFF | TGTGCCAGCAGCTTGGCTGGGACAGGGGGAACTGAAGCTTTCTTT
TRBJ2-3 | . | . | TRBV2 | CASSRDLRDTQYF | TGTGCCAGCAGTCGGGACCTCCGAGATACGCAGTATTTT
TRBJ2-7 | TRBD1 | . | TRBV6-5 | CASSYSTGGDYEQYF | TGTGCCAGCAGTTACTCGACAGGGGGCGACTACGAGCAGTACTTC
TRBJ1-4 | TRBD1 | . | TRBV28 | CASSSGGANEKLFF | TGTGCCAGCAGCTCAGGGGGGGCTAATGAAAAACTGTTTTTT
TRBJ2-3 | . | . | TRBV9 | CASSVEDSRRTRVADTQYF | TGTGCCAGCAGCGTAGAGGACAGTCGCCGAACAAGGGTCGCAGATACGCAGTATTTT
TRBJ2-5 | TRBD1 | . | TRBV28 | CASRIQGQETQYF | TGTGCCAGCAGAATACAGGGGCAAGAGACCCAGTACTTC
TRBJ2-7 | . | once | TRBV11-2 | CASSLEPGGYEQYF | TGTGCCAGCAGCTTAGAACCGGGCGGGTACGAGCAGTACTTC
TRBJ2-7 | . | . | TRBV18 | CASSHDTIGEAYEQYF | TGTGCCAGCTCACACGACACGATAGGGGAGGCCTACGAGCAGTACTTC
TRBJ1-2 | . | few | TRBV4-2 | CASTEGGANYGYTF | TGTGCCAGCACCGAGGGGGGCGCTAACTATGGCTACACCTTC
TRBJ1-5 | . | . | TRBV4-2 | CASSQDHSQNQPQHF | TGTGCCAGCAGCCAAGACCACAGCCAGAATCAGCCCCAGCATTTT
TRBJ2-1 | TRBD1 | once | TRBV29-1 | CSVEDRGLYNEQFF | TGCAGCGTGGAAGACAGGGGGCTTTACAATGAGCAGTTCTTC
TRBJ1-2 | TRBD1 | . | TRBV19 | CASSDRVVYGYTF | TGTGCCAGTTCGGACAGGGTAGTCTATGGCTACACCTTC
TRBJ1-5 | . | few | TRBV19 | CASSMREINQPQHF | TGTGCCAGTAGTATGAGGGAAATTAATCAGCCCCAGCATTTT
TRBJ2-2 | TRBD1 | . | TRBV5-4 | CASSLKGGLNTGELFF | TGTGCCAGCAGCTTGAAAGGGGGCCTGAACACCGGGGAGCTGTTTTTT
TRBJ2-1 | . | once | TRBV2 | CASSAAELLYNEQFF | TGTGCCAGCAGTGCGGCGGAATTGCTTTACAATGAGCAGTTCTTC
TRBJ2-1 | . | few | TRBV28 | CASSLTTNNEQFF | TGTGCCAGCAGTTTGACAACAAACAATGAGCAGTTCTTC
TRBJ1-2 | . | few | TRBV10-3 | CAISAQASANYGYTF | TGTGCCATCAGTGCTCAGGCCTCTGCTAACTATGGCTACACCTTC
TRBJ2-5 | . | . | TRBV20-1 | CSARQEETQYF | TGCAGTGCTAGACAGGAAGAGACCCAGTACTTC
TRBJ2-7 | . | . | TRBV6-1 | CASSPQSYEQYF | TGTGCCAGCAGTCCCCAGTCCTACGAGCAGTACTTC
TRBJ2-7 | . | . | TRBV6-4 | CASKGLVCEQYF | TGTGCCAGCAAAGGACTGGTATGCGAGCAGTACTTC
TRBJ1-5 | . | . | TRBV28 | CASRITGYQPQHF | TGTGCCAGCAGGATTACAGGGTATCAGCCCCAGCATTTT
TRBJ2-3 | . | once | TRBV7-9 | CASSRLQADTQYF | TGTGCCAGCAGCCGCCTCCAGGCAGATACGCAGTATTTT
TRBJ2-7 | . | . | TRBV28 | CASSFTGAASYEQYF | TGTGCCAGCAGTTTTACGGGAGCAGCTTCGTACGAGCAGTACTTC
TRBJ2-2 | . | . | TRBV7-2 | CASSLRHVTGELFF | TGTGCCAGCAGCTTACGGCATGTCACCGGGGAGCTGTTTTTT
TRBJ1-1 | . | . | TRBV7-6 | CASSPQGTEAFF | TGTGCCAGCAGCCCGCAGGGAACTGAAGCTTTCTTT
TRBJ1-2 | . | once | TRBV5-1 | CASSFAGDALSYGYTF | TGCGCCAGCAGCTTCGCAGGGGATGCCCTATCCTATGGCTACACCTTC
TRBJ2-1 | TRBD1 | . | TRBV5-6 | CASSFGTGNEQFF | TGTGCCAGCAGCTTCGGGACAGGGAATGAGCAGTTCTTC
TRBJ1-1 | . | . | TRBV19 | CASSIEGTRLNTEAFF | TGTGCCAGTAGTATAGAGGGAACACGGCTGAACACTGAAGCTTTCTTT
TRBJ2-2 | . | few | TRBV4-2 | CASSPQGLGTGELFF | TGTGCCAGCAGCCCACAGGGCTTAGGGACCGGGGAGCTGTTTTTT
TRBJ2-7 | . | . | TRBV9 | CASSVDLGSNEQYF | TGTGCCAGCAGCGTAGATTTAGGGTCGAACGAGCAGTACTTC
TRBJ1-4 | . | . | TRBV9 | CASSVVGRPDEKLFF | TGTGCCAGCAGCGTAGTAGGAAGGCCGGACGAAAAACTGTTTTTT
TRBJ2-2 | . | few | TRBV7-9 | CASSYDSYTGELFF | TGTGCCAGCAGCTACGACAGCTACACCGGGGAGCTGTTTTTT
TRBJ1-3 | . | once | TRBV7-9 | CASSLALARGRDTIYF | TGTGCCAGCAGCTTAGCCCTAGCCAGGGGAAGGGACACCATATATTTT
TRBJ2-2 | TRBD2 | . | TRBV27 | CASHPRVTGLAANTGELFF | TGTGCCAGCCATCCTCGGGTTACAGGACTAGCGGCGAACACCGGGGAGCTGTTTTTT